This entry lists 17 T cell receptor beta chains sequenced from one sample in a study of identical twins. MiXCR was run by TCRdb on the 5' RACE reads, yielding one entry per CDR3 protein. The sample lists a few hundred thousand distinct CDR3 sequences; approximately 10% were seen once. These data were likewise used in another study, on yellow fever vaccine responses in identical twins.

Specimen: PBMCs. The receptor set was obtained from a woman aged 18-35 years in good health.

This clonotype was found many times. The V call is TRBV20-1, the J call TRBJ2-7; D is unresolved. The CDR3 runs 16 residues. Germline-derived CDR1 and CDR2 are DFQATT and SNEGSKA (reference sequence). V was trimmed by 2 bases and J by 0 bases, leaving 17 bases between them. The CDR3 region has the DNA TGCAGTGCTAGAAGCTCGGGCTTAAAGAGCTCCTACGAGCAGTACTTC. Translated, it gives CSARSSGLKSSYEQYF.

J is TRBJ2-7 and V is TRBV20-1; D call uncertain. V lost 3 bases, J lost 2 bases, and 5 bases lay in between. The germline CDR1 and CDR2 sequences are DFQATT and SNEGSKA (reference sequence). The CDR3 covers 11 residues. The CDR3 DNA is TGCAGTGCTAGCCGGCCCTACGAGCAGTACTTC. Translation gives CSASRPYEQYF.

This clonotype was recorded a few times. This chain uses TRBV10-3 with TRBJ2-1, with D perhaps TRBD2 (7 bases). Trimming took 10 bases from V and 7 from J, leaving 29 bases between them. This CDR3 region has 17 residues. Germline values: CDR1 ENHRY, CDR2 SYGVKD. The CDR3 protein is CATIRGGGGSPENEQFF. The CDR3 DNA reads TGTGCCACCATAAGGGGGGGCGGAGGGTCCCCGGAGAATGAGCAGTTCTTC.

This clonotype was observed many times. The chain employs TRBV5-1 and TRBJ2-1; D is perhaps TRBD1 (5 bases). CDR1 is SGHRS and CDR2 is YFSETQ in the germline V gene. V was pared by 2 bases and J by 4 bases, with 10 bases between. The CDR3 consists of 14 residues. CDR3 nucleotides: TGCGCCAGCAGCTTTGACAGTGCGTACAATGAGCAGTTCTTC. As protein: CASSFDSAYNEQFF.

This clonotype was seen repeatedly, ten times or more. J is TRBJ2-7 and V is TRBV3-1; TRBD1 might be the D (6 bases). Germline lookup yields CDR1 LGHDT and CDR2 YNNKEL (reference sequence). The V and J ends lost 5 bases and 4 bases respectively, with 15 bases between them. There are 14 residues in the CDR3. The CDR3, as DNA: TGTGCCAGCAGCAGAGGACAGAGACCTTACGAGCAGTACTTC. Amino acid sequence: CASSRGQRPYEQYF.

This clonotype was counted only a few times. This rearrangement joins TRBV2 to TRBJ2-1; D ambiguous. This CDR3 is 12 amino acids long. V lost 8 bases to trimming and J lost 6 bases, with 11 bases between them. Per the germline V gene, CDR1 is SNHLY and CDR2 is FYNNEI. CDR3 sequence reads: CASVTRFNEQFF. CDR3 bases: TGTGCCAGCGTAACGAGGTTCAATGAGCAGTTCTTC. Full variable domain (remainder filled in from reference TRBV2 and TRBJ2-1): EPEVTQTPSHQVTQMGQEVILRCVPISNHLYFYWYRQILGQKVEFLVSFYNNEISEKSEIFDDQFSVERPDGSNFTLKIRSTKLEDSAMYFCASVTRFNEQFFGPGTRLTVL.

The table lists this clonotype with many counts. The chain carries TRBV7-2 and TRBJ2-1, with 10 bases that match TRBD2. CDR3 length: 15 residues. V trimming: 5 bases; J trimming: 6 bases; junction bases outside the gene matches: 7. CDR1 and CDR2 (germline): SGHTA, FQGNSA. The CDR3 region is CASSPVAGGGNEQFF. The CDR3 DNA follows: TGTGCCAGCAGCCCCGTAGCGGGGGGCGGCAATGAGCAGTTCTTC.

This clonotype was found a few times. The chain links TRBV20-1 to TRBJ2-5, with a tentative D call TRBD2 (5 bases). Germline V gene lookup returns CDR1 DFQATT and CDR2 SNEGSKA (reference sequence). The ends were cut back, 6 bases at V and 4 bases at J, with 18 bases in the middle. CDR3 length equals 14 residues. DNA of the CDR3: TGCAGTGCATGGAGCCCAACTAGTGGAGAGACCCAGTACTTC. Translation gives CSAWSPTSGETQYF.

This sequence joins TRBV28 and TRBJ2-1; 13 nucleotides line up with TRBD2. CDR3 length: 19 residues. The germline gives CDR1 MDHEN, CDR2 SYDVKM. The junction had 13 bases not matched to a gene; V was cut back by 5 bases and J by 3 bases. The DNA for the CDR3 is TGTGCCAGCAGTGCCACGGGACTAGCGGGAATCCTCCTCTACAATGAGCAGTTCTTC. It yields the protein CASSATGLAGILLYNEQFF.

This clonotype has just a few counts. The V and J genes are TRBV18 and TRBJ2-5; 12 nucleotides line up with TRBD2. This CDR3 is built from 15 residues. The V gene end was trimmed by 4 bases and the J gene end by 2 bases; junction bases not matched to a gene: 2. The germline V gene has CDR1 KGHSH and CDR2 LQKENI. CDR3: CASSRTSGTQETQYF. The CDR3 coding sequence is TGTGCCAGCTCACGGACTAGCGGGACACAAGAGACCCAGTACTTC.

CDR3 amino acids: CASSLRDRGDTQYF. CDR3 coding DNA: TGTGCCAGCAGCCTCCGAGACAGGGGAGATACGCAGTATTTT. This chain connects TRBV12-3 or TRBV12-4 to TRBJ2-3, with TRBD1 identical over 8 bases. This CDR3 region has 14 residues. J gave up 5 bases and V 6 bases, and 7 bases lay outside the gene matches.

The chain joins TRBV20-1 to TRBJ2-7; 8 nucleotides line up with TRBD1. Germline V lookup: CDR1 DFQATT, CDR2 SNEGSKA (reference sequence). The CDR3 contains 15 residues. Unmatched junction bases numbered 8, after V lost 4 bases and J lost 0 bases. Here the CDR3 DNA reads TGCAGTGCTACCCGGGGGACAGGCATCTCCTACGAGCAGTACTTC. It translates to CSATRGTGISYEQYF.

This clonotype was seen a single time. The rearrangement uses TRBV6-2 or TRBV6-3 and TRBJ2-7, with 8 bases that match TRBD2. This CDR3 has 16 amino acids. Losses at the gene ends were 4 bases for V and 0 bases for J; bases not matched to a gene: 8. From germline, CDR1 is MNHEY and CDR2 SVGEGT. Here the CDR3 DNA reads TGTGCCAGCAGTTCCTTAACTAGCGGAAGCTCCTACGAGCAGTACTTC. Its protein product is CASSSLTSGSSYEQYF.

A few counts support this clonotype. Here the CDR3 DNA reads TGCAGCGTGGGGACTAGCGGGAGAATAAGTAAAGGGTACAATGAGCAGTTCTTC. Residues: CSVGTSGRISKGYNEQFF. The J gene is TRBJ2-1, the V gene TRBV29-1; 14 bases align to TRBD2. The CDR3 length is 18 residues. CDR1 is SQVTM, CDR2 ANQGSEA, per germline. J gave up 4 bases and V 6 bases, and 14 bases lay outside the gene matches.

The sample holds many counts of this clonotype. The chain combines TRBV7-2 with TRBJ2-3, with D hard to call. CDR3 length: 13 residues. The V end was cut by 3 bases, the J end by 6 bases, with 10 bases between. In germline, CDR1 is SGHTA, CDR2 FQGNSA. The CDR3 sequence is CASSFKSGDTQYF. The DNA of the CDR3 is TGTGCCAGCAGCTTTAAATCCGGTGATACGCAGTATTTT.

This clonotype has more than one count but fewer than ten. V gene TRBV7-9 combines with J gene TRBJ2-1, with TRBD2 identical over 12 bases. After removal of 2 bases from V and 7 bases from J, the junction contained 9 bases not matched to a gene. Germline V gene data show CDR1 as SEHNR and CDR2 as FQNEAQ (reference sequence). The CDR3 totals 17 residues. The CDR3 is CASSLMASGRAGNEQFF. CDR3 nucleotides: TGTGCCAGCAGCTTAATGGCTAGCGGGAGGGCAGGGAATGAGCAGTTCTTC.

This clonotype has a count of ten or more. This chain's CDR3 is CASGGTSGRTDTQYF. In DNA, the CDR3 is TGTGCCAGCGGGGGGACTAGCGGGAGGACAGATACGCAGTATTTT. The V gene is TRBV7-2, the J gene TRBJ2-3; 15 bases agree with TRBD2. Unmatched junction bases numbered 3, after V lost 8 bases and J lost 3 bases. Germline CDR1 is SGHTA and CDR2 is FQGNSA. CDR3 length: 15 amino acids.